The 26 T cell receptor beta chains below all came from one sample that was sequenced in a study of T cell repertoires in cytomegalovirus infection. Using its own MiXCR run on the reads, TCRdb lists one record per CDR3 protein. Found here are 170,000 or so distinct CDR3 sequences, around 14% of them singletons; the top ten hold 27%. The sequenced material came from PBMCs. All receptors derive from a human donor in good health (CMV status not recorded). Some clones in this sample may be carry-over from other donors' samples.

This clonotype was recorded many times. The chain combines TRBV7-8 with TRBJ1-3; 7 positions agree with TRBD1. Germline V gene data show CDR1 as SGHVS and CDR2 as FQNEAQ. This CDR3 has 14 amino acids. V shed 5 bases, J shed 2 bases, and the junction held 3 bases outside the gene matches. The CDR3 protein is CASSLDRAGNTIYF. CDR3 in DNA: TGTGCCAGCAGCCTAGACAGGGCTGGAAACACCATATATTTT. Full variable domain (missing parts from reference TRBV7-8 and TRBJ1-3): GAGVSQSPRYKVAKRGQDVALRCDPISGHVSLFWYQQALGQGPEFLTYFQNEAQLDKSGLPSDRFFAERPEGSVSTLKIQRTQQEDSAVYLCASSLDRAGNTIYFGEGSWLTVV.

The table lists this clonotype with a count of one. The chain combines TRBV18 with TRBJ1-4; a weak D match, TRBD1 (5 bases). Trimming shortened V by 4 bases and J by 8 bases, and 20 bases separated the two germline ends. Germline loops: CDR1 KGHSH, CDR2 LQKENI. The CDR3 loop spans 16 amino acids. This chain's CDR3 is CASSRGSRVAGEKLFF. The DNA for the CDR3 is TGTGCCAGCTCACGGGGGTCCAGGGTAGCCGGAGAAAAACTGTTTTTT.

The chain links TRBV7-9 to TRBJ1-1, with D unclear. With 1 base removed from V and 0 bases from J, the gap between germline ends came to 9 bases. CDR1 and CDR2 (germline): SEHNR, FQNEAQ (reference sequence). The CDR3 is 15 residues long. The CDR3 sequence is CASSLVAGVNTEAFF. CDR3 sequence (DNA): TGTGCCAGCAGCTTAGTGGCCGGGGTGAACACTGAAGCTTTCTTT.

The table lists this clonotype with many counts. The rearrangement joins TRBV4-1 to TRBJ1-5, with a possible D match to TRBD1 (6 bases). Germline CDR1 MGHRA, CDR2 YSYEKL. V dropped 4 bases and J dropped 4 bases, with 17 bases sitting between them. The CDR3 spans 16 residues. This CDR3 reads CASSRVFGQSNQPQHF. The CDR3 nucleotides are TGCGCCAGCAGCCGCGTGTTCGGACAGAGTAATCAGCCCCAGCATTTT.

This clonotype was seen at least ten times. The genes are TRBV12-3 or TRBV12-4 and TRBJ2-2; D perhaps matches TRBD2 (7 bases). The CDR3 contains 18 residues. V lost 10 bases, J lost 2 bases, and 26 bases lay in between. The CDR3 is CATGIIQGGRFNTGELFF. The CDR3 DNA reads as TGTGCCACCGGGATAATACAGGGAGGGAGATTCAACACCGGGGAGCTGTTTTTT.

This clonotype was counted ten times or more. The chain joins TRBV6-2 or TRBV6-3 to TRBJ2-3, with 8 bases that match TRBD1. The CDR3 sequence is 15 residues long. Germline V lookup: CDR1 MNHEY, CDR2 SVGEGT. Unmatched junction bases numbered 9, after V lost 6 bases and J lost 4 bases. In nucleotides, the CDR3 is TGTGCCAGCAGGATTGACAGGGGAGGATCAGATACGCAGTATTTT. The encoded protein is CASRIDRGGSDTQYF.

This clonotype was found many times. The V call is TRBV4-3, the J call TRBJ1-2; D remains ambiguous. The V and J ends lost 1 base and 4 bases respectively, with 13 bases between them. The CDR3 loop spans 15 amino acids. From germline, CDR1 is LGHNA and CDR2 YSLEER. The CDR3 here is CASSQGVGTAYGYTF. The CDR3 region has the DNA TGCGCCAGCAGCCAAGGAGTCGGTACGGCCTATGGCTACACCTTC.

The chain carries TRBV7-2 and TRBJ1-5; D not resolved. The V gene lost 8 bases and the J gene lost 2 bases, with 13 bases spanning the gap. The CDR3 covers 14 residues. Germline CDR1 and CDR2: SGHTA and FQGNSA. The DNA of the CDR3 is TGTGCCAGCTCCTTTGTACAAGGCAATCAGCCCCAGCATTTT. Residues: CASSFVQGNQPQHF.

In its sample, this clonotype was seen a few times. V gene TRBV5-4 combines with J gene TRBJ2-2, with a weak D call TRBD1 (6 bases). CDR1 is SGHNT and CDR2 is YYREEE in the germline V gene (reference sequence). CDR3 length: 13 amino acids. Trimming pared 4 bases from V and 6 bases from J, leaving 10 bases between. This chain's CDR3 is CASSLRGSGELFF. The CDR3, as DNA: TGTGCCAGCAGCCTCAGGGGATCCGGGGAGCTGTTTTTT.

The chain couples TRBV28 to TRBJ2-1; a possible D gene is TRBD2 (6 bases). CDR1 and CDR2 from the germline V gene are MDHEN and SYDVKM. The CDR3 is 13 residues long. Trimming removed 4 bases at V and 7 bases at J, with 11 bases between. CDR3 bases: TGTGCCAGCAGTTCGGAGGGCCGTAATGAGCAGTTCTTC. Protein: CASSSEGRNEQFF.

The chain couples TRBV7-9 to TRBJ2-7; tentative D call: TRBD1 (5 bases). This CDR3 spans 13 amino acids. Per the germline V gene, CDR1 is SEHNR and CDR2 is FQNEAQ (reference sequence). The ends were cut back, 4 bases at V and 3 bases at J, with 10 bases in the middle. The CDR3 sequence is CASSSTENYEQYF. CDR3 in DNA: TGTGCCAGCAGCTCGACAGAAAACTACGAGCAGTACTTC.

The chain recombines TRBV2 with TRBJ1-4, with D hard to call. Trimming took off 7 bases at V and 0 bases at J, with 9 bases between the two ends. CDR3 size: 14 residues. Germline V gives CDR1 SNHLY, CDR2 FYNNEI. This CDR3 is CASKRETTNEKLFF. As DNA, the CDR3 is TGTGCCAGCAAGCGCGAGACAACTAATGAAAAACTGTTTTTT.

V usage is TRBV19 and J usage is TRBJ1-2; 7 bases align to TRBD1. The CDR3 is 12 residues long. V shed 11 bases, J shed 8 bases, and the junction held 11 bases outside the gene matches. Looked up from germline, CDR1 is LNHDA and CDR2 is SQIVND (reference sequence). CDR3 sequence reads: CAARQGPGGYTF. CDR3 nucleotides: TGTGCCGCCCGACAGGGACCGGGCGGCTACACCTTC.

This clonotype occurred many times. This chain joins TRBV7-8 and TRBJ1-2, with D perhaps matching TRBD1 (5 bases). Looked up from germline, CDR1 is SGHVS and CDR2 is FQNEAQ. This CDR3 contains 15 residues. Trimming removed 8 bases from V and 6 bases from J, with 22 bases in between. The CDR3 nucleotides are TGTGCCAGCGCTGACCCGGGACGGATATCCGATGGCTACACCTTC. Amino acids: CASADPGRISDGYTF.

The DNA for the CDR3 is TGTGCCAGCAGTTTTTCAGCGGGGGGGGGCAATGAGCAGTTCTTC. It codes for CASSFSAGGGNEQFF. The chain combines TRBV6-5 with TRBJ2-1; TRBD2 matches 10 bases. The germline V gene encodes CDR1 MNHEY and CDR2 SVGAGI. The length of the CDR3 is 15 residues. V lost 4 bases, J lost 6 bases, and 6 bases stayed unmatched.

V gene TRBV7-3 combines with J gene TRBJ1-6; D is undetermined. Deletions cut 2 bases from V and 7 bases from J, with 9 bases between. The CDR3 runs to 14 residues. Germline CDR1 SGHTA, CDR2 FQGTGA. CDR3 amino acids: CASSLFSPNSPLHF. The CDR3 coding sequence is TGTGCCAGCAGCTTATTCAGCCCAAATTCACCCCTCCACTTT.

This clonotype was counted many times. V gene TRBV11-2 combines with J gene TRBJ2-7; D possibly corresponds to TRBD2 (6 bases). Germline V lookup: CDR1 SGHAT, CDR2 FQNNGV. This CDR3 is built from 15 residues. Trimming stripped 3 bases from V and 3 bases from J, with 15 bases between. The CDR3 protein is CASSLFGGSGYEQYF. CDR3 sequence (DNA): TGTGCCAGCAGCTTGTTTGGGGGGAGTGGCTACGAGCAGTACTTC. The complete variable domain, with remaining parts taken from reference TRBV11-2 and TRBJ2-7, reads EAGVAQSPRYKIIEKRQSVAFWCNPISGHATLYWYQQILGQGPKLLIQFQNNGVVDDSQLPKDRFSAERLKGVDSTLKIQPAKLEDSAVYLCASSLFGGSGYEQYFGPGTRLTVT.

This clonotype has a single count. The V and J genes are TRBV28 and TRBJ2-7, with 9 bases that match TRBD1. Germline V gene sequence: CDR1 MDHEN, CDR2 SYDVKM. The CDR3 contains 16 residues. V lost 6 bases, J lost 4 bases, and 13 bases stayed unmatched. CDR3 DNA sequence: TGTGCCAGCAGACCCATACCGGGACAGGGACATTACGAGCAGTACTTC. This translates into CASRPIPGQGHYEQYF.

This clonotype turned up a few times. For the CDR3, the DNA is TGTGCCAGCAGTTATCAAGGGGGCAGGCGGCCCCTACAGTTCTTC. It translates to CASSYQGGRRPLQFF. This chain joins TRBV6-2 or TRBV6-3 and TRBJ2-1; TRBD1 matches at 7 bases. The V and J ends lost 3 bases and 13 bases, in that order; junction bases with no gene match: 15. The CDR3 sequence is 15 residues long. Germline V gives CDR1 MNHEY, CDR2 SVGEGT.

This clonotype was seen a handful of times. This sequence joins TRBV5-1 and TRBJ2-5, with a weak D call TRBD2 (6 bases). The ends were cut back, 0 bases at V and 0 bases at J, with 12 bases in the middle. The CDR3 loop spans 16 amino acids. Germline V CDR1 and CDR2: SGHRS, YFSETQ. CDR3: CASSLVPAGYQETQYF. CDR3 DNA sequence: TGCGCCAGCAGCTTGGTTCCTGCGGGGTACCAAGAGACCCAGTACTTC.

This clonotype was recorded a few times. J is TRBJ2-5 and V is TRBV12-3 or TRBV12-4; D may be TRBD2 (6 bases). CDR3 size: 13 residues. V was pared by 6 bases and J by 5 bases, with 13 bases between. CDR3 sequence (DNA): TGTGCCAGCAGCCGGGGACTTCGGGAGACCCAGTACTTC. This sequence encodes CASSRGLRETQYF.

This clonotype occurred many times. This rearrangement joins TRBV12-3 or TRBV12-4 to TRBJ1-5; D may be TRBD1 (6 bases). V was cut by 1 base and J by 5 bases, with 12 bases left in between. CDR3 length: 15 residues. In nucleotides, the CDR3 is TGTGCCAGCAGTTTAGGGGGGGCGCGGGATCAGCCCCAGCATTTT. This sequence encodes CASSLGGARDQPQHF.

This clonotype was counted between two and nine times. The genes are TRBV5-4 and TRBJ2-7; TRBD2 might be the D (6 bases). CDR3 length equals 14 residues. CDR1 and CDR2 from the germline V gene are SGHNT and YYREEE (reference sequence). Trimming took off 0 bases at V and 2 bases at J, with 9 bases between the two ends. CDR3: CASSLAGEAYEQYF. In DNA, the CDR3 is TGTGCCAGCAGCTTGGCGGGGGAGGCCTACGAGCAGTACTTC.

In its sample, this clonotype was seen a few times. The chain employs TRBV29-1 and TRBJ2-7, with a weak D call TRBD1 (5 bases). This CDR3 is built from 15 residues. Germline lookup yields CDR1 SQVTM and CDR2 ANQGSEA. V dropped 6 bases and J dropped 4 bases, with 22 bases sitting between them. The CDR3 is CSVQRGTRSSYEQYF. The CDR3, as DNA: TGCAGCGTCCAAAGGGGCACCCGATCTTCTTACGAGCAGTACTTC.

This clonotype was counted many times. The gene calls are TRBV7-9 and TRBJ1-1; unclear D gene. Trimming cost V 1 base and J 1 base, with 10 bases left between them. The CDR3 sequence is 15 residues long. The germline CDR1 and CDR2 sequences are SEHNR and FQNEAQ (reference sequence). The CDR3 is CASSLGGLRNTEAFF. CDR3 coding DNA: TGTGCCAGCAGCTTAGGTGGGCTGAGGAACACTGAAGCTTTCTTT.

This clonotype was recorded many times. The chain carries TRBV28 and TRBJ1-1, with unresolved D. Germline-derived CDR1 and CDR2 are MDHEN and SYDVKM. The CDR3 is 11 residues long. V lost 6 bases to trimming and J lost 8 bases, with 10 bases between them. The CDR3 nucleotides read TGTGCCAGCAGCTTAGCCTTCGAAGCTTTCTTT. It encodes CASSLAFEAFF.